Each of the 14 T cell receptor beta chains below was sequenced from the same sample in a study of cytomegalovirus exposure and HLA in healthy donors. The PCR ran on 60 Vbeta and 13 Jbeta primers. Using immunoSEQ multiplex PCR, the repertoire was profiled, and TCRdb retains in-frame clones only, with some absent. There are around 180,000 clones in the sample; roughly 87% occur only once, and more than 0.2% lies in the top ten. Sample: PBMCs. The receptors stem from a girl in the first two years of life in good health and CMV-seronegative.

This clone was recorded once. V and J are TRBV19 and TRBJ1-2; TRBD1 agrees at 10 bases. The CDR3 has 18 amino acids. V lost 5 bases, J lost 6 bases, and 18 bases stayed unmatched. Germline CDR1 is LNHDA and CDR2 is SQIVND (reference sequence). The chain's CDR3 is CASSQFRGSDRGTHGYTF. CDR3 sequence (DNA): TGTGCCAGTAGTCAATTTCGGGGGTCGGACAGGGGGACACATGGCTACACCTTC.

This clone was counted between two and nine times. This chain uses TRBV4-1 with TRBJ2-1; the match to TRBD2 covers 11 bases. The CDR3 has 18 residues. Germline CDR1 and CDR2: MGHRA and YSYEKL. Trimming took 0 bases from V and 4 from J; bases not matched to a gene: 8. CDR3 coding DNA: TGCGCCAGCAGCCAAGATCCCCTAGCGGGGGGCGTTTACAATGAGCAGTTCTTC. Protein: CASSQDPLAGGVYNEQFF.

This clone was observed once. The chain has TRBV4-1 and TRBJ1-5; D gene ambiguous. The V end was cut by 1 base, the J end by 2 bases, with 12 bases between. Per the germline V gene, CDR1 is MGHRA and CDR2 is YSYEKL. The CDR3 runs to 16 residues. The CDR3 nucleotides are TGCGCCAGCAGCCAAGGGTTTGGGCGTGGCAATCAGCCCCAGCATTTT. It is translated as CASSQGFGRGNQPQHF.

The CDR3 loop is CASKEAAYGYTF. The CDR3 coding sequence is TGTGCCAGCAAGGAAGCAGCCTATGGCTACACCTTC. The chain joins TRBV2 to TRBJ1-2, with D hard to call. V was pared by 7 bases and J by 4 bases, with 10 bases between. Germline V gives CDR1 SNHLY, CDR2 FYNNEI. The CDR3 is made up of 12 amino acids.

This sequence joins TRBV7-6 and TRBJ2-1; 12 bases are a match to TRBD2. The CDR3 sequence is 15 residues long. J gave up 7 bases and V 3 bases, and 4 bases lay outside the gene matches. CDR1 is SGHVS and CDR2 is FNYEAQ in the germline V gene. The CDR3 sequence is CASSFGTSGWNEQFF. The CDR3 region has the DNA TGTGCCAGCAGCTTTGGGACTAGCGGGTGGAATGAGCAGTTCTTC.

The rearrangement uses TRBV7-4 and TRBJ1-4; tentative D call: TRBD1 (5 bases). The CDR3 has 13 residues. Germline loops: CDR1 SGHVT, CDR2 SQSDAQ. V was clipped by 1 base and J by 8 bases, with 8 bases between them. The CDR3 nucleotides read TGTGCCAGCAGCTTAGTACGGGGGGAAAAACTGTTTTTT. This gives the protein CASSLVRGEKLFF.

CDR3 sequence reads: CASSLFSGAAGELFF. The CDR3 DNA follows: TGCGCCAGCAGCTTATTCTCAGGGGCGGCCGGGGAGCTGTTTTTT. The chain carries TRBV5-1 and TRBJ2-2, with a tentative D call TRBD1 (6 bases). The CDR3 sequence is 15 residues long. Germline CDR1 is SGHRS and CDR2 is YFSETQ. The ends were cut back, 2 bases at V and 6 bases at J, with 14 bases in the middle.

V and J are TRBV10-3 and TRBJ2-7; TRBD1 might be the D (6 bases). This CDR3 has 12 residues. The V and J ends lost 4 bases and 9 bases respectively, with 13 bases between them. The germline V gene has CDR1 ENHRY and CDR2 SYGVKD. The CDR3 region has the DNA TGTGCCATCAGTGGGGCAGGGGAAGGGCAGTACTTC. Translated, it gives CAISGAGEGQYF.

The chain joins TRBV5-1 to TRBJ2-1, with TRBD1 matching 8 bases. CDR1 SGHRS and CDR2 YFSETQ come from the germline V gene. V shed 3 bases, J shed 4 bases, and the junction held 9 bases outside the gene matches. The CDR3 loop spans 16 amino acids. Written as DNA, the CDR3 is TGCGCCAGCAGCTACCCCGGGACAGGACTTTACAATGAGCAGTTCTTC. As protein: CASSYPGTGLYNEQFF.

A remark on this clone: The sample holds other DNA sequences that translate to the same CDR3. V gene TRBV5-4 combines with J gene TRBJ2-3, with 9 bases lining up with TRBD2. The V and J ends lost 4 bases and 3 bases, in that order; junction bases with no gene match: 9. Per germline, CDR1 SGHNT and CDR2 YYREEE (reference sequence). This CDR3 spans 16 amino acids. CDR3 residues: CASSLSAGGPTDTQYF. In DNA form, the CDR3 reads TGTGCCAGCAGCCTGAGCGCGGGGGGGCCAACAGATACGCAGTATTTT.

The V call is TRBV5-4, the J call TRBJ2-3; 7 bases align to TRBD1. Germline V lookup: CDR1 SGHNT, CDR2 YYREEE (reference sequence). The CDR3 is made up of 17 amino acids. The junction had 15 bases not matched to a gene; V was cut back by 5 bases and J by 3 bases. The CDR3 reads CASSPRDSRFRTDTQYF. DNA for the CDR3: TGTGCCAGCAGTCCCCGGGACAGTCGGTTTAGGACAGATACGCAGTATTTT.

V and J are TRBV19 and TRBJ2-1, with D perhaps matching TRBD2 (6 bases). Germline CDR1 LNHDA, CDR2 SQIVND (reference sequence). V shed 10 bases and J shed 3 bases, with 22 bases lying between them. The CDR3 runs to 16 residues. CDR3 coding DNA: TGTGCCACCGCGACTTCGGGTGCGGGACGCTACAATGAGCAGTTCTTC. This codes for CATATSGAGRYNEQFF.

The rearrangement links TRBV6-5 to TRBJ1-5, with D perhaps matching TRBD1 (6 bases). Germline loops: CDR1 MNHEY, CDR2 SVGAGI. The V end was cut by 4 bases, the J end by 6 bases, with 19 bases between. The CDR3 has 16 residues. CDR3 amino acids: CASSWGPLVQGQPQHF. The DNA for the CDR3 is TGTGCCAGCAGTTGGGGGCCTCTCGTACAGGGTCAGCCCCAGCATTTT.

Concerning this clone itself: Its ends do not fully match the called genes, so a read error is possible. This sequence joins TRBV5-1 and TRBJ2-7; 7 bases line up with TRBD2. This CDR3 is built from 14 residues. Germline V gene sequence: CDR1 SGHRS, CDR2 YFSETQ. The CDR3 sequence is CASSLRGENYEQCF. For the CDR3, the DNA is TGCGCCAGCAGCTTGCGGGGGGAGAACTACGAGCAGTGCTTC.